The source of this T cell receptor beta chain is a study of PD-1 blockade in classical Hodgkin lymphoma. Sequencing used immunoSEQ multiplex PCR; TCRdb keeps in-frame clones, though not all of them. The sample has 5,200 or so clones, less than 75% seen once. This clone rates as medium-sized. The target antigen is unknown. Germline lookup yields CDR1 MGHRA and CDR2 YSYEKL. The V end was cut by 0 bases, the J end by 4 bases, with 10 bases between. This CDR3 is built from 14 residues. Study findings and constraints: Compared with baseline, CD4+ but not CD8+ TCR diversity had risen significantly by C4D1. Before treatment, complete responders showed about the same diversity as newly diagnosed patients.

Indicated time point: cycle 4 day 1 (C4D1), after less than seven weeks of nivolumab. Each patient relapsed following autologous stem cell transplantation, and prior brentuximab vedotin exposure differed. By magnetic negative selection, CD8+ T cells were isolated from the thawed PBMCs. Patients' outcomes at their best amounted to complete response, partial response or progressive disease. The starting material was CD8+ T cells from blood, obtained before the fourth cycle of nivolumab. The chain couples TRBV4-1 to TRBJ2-7; no reliable D call. This sequence was found in a human donor with classical Hodgkin lymphoma. The chain's CDR3 is CASSQDQRSYEQYF. The CDR3 nucleotides are TGCGCCAGCAGCCAAGATCAACGCTCTTACGAGCAGTACTTC.